The entry below describes one T cell receptor (beta chain). The sample originates from a study of monozygotic twins with inflammatory bowel disease. TCRdb reanalyzed the 5' RACE reads and collapses them to one entry per CDR3 protein, without DNA. The sample table includes just over 300,000 distinct CDR3 sequences. CDR3 length: 12 amino acids. Germline CDR1 reads PRHDT; CDR2 reads FYEKMQ (reference sequence). Material: blood. The genes are TRBV13 and TRBJ2-2. The receptor was isolated from a human donor with ulcerative colitis or Crohn's disease, or a healthy co-twin of an affected twin (not recorded which). The CDR3 reads CASSFGDGELFF. The whole variable domain, remainder taken from reference TRBV13 and TRBJ2-2, is AAGVIQSPRHLIKEKRETATLKCYPIPRHDTVYWYQQGPGQDPQFLISFYEKMQSDKGSIPDRFSAQQFSDYHSELNMSSLELGDSALYFCASSFGDGELFFGEGSRLTVL.